This T cell receptor (beta chain) emerged from a study of blood T cell repertoires in COVID-19. The wider study: Samples came from the United States, Italy and Spain, spanning acute and convalescent COVID-19. From T cells, B-cell-depleted T cells, or PBMCs came the material, which was cDNA or gDNA.

In the study's own analysis: Using reference gene primer amplification, nucleated cell counts were estimated. Sequenced by immunoSEQ multiplex PCR; TCRdb stores in-frame clones only, minus some. The DNA gave D and trimming, while V, J and clone size come from that table. Among 260,000 or so clones, roughly four fifths were seen once, and the ten largest hold 4.7%. The V gene's germline CDR1 is MNHEY and CDR2 SMNVEV (reference sequence). This CDR3 region has 14 residues. With V trimmed by 5 bases and J by 8 bases, 11 bases remained unmatched. The chain couples TRBV27 to TRBJ1-2, with 7 bases matching TRBD1. The sequencing input was peripheral blood. The TCR comes from an older woman with acute or convalescent COVID-19. The CDR3 sequence is CASSTHTGAGGYTF. CDR3 in DNA: TGTGCCAGCAGTACACACACAGGGGCGGGAGGCTACACCTTC.